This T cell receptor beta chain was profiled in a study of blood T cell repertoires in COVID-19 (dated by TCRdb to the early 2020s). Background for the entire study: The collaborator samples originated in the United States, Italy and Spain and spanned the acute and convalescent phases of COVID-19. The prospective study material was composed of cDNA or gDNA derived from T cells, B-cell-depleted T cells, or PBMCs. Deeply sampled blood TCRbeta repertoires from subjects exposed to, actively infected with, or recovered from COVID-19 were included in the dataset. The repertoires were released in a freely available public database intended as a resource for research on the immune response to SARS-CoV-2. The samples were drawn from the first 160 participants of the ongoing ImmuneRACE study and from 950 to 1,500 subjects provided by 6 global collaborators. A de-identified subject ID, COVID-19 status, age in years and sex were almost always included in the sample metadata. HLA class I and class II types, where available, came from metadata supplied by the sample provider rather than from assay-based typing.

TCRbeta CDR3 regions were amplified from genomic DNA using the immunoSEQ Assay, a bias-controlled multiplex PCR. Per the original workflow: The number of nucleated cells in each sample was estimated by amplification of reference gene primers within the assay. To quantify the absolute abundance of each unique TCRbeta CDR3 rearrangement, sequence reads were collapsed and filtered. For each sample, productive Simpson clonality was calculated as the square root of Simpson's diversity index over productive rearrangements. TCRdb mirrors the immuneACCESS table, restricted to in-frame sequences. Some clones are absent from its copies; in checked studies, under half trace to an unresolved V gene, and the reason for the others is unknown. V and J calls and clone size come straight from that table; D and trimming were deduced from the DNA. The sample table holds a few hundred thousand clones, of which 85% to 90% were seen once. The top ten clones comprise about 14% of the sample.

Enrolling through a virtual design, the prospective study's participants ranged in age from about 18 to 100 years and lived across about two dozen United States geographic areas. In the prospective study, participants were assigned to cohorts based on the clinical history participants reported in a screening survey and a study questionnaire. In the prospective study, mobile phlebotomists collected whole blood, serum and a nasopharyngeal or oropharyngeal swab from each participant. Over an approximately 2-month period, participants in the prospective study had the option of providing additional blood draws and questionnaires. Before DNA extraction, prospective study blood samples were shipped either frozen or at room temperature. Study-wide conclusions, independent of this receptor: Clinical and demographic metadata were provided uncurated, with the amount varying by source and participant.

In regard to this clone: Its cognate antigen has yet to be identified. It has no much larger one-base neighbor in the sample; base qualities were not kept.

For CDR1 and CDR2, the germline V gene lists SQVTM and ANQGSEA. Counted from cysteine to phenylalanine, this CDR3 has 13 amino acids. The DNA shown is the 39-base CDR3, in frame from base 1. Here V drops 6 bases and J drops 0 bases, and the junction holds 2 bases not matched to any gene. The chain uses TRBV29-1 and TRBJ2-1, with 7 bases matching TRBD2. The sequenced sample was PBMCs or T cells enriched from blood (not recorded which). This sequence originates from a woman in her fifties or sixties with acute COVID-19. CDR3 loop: CSVSGTSYNEQFF. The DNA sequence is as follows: TGCAGCGTAAGCGGGACCTCCTACAATGAGCAGTTCTTC.